Below are 10 T cell receptor beta chains sequenced from a single sample in a study of T cells in women clearing cervical HPV infection. Libraries were prepared by immunoSEQ multiplex PCR; TCRdb keeps only in-frame clonotypes and omits some of them. There are fewer than 30,000 clones in the sample, with 6.6% held by the top ten. Sequenced input: blood buffy coat. These TCRs come from a woman aged 18-70 years with a cervical HPV16 infection that either progressed to CIN3+ or cleared (not recorded which).

Concerning this clone itself: The observed sequence ends 3 residues before the CDR3 terminus, with the missing tail filled in from the germline J gene. The chain has TRBV18 and TRBJ2-3; 12 positions agree with TRBD1. In germline, CDR1 is KGHSH, CDR2 LQKENI. J gave up 4 bases and V 4 bases, and 6 bases lay outside the gene matches. The CDR3 consists of 16 residues. The sequenced CDR3 bases are TGTGCCAGCTCACGCCGGGACAGGGGGCGCTCAGATACG. It translates to CASSRRDRGRSDT. The whole CDR3 sequence is CASSRRDRGRSDTQYF.

Concerning this clone: From the germline J gene comes the end of the CDR3, since the read stops 3 residues before it. J is TRBJ1-2 and V is TRBV30, with 7 bases matching TRBD1. The junction had 7 bases not matched to a gene; V was cut back by 3 bases and J by 3 bases. This CDR3 spans 14 amino acids. Germline-derived CDR1 and CDR2 are GTSNPN and SVGIG (reference sequence). This CDR3 is CAWSPQGIYYGYTF. CDR3 bases read: TGTGCCTGGAGCCCACAGGGGATTTACTATGGC. The variable domain in full, with the rest retrieved from reference TRBV30 and TRBJ1-2, is SQTIHQWPATLVQPVGSPLSLECTVEGTSNPNLYWYRQAAGRGLQLLFYSVGIGQISSEVPQNLSASRPQDRQFILSSKKLLLSDSGFYLCAWSPQGIYYGYTFGSGTRLTVV.

To note about this clone: The read ends 3 residues early relative to the CDR3; the germline J gene fills the gap. J is TRBJ1-3 and V is TRBV20-1; D is undetermined. The CDR3 totals 12 residues. Per the germline V gene, CDR1 is DFQATT and CDR2 is SNEGSKA (reference sequence). Trimming left V 6 bases short and J 3 bases short, with 9 bases between. CDR3 in amino acids: CSATYGGNTIYF. The sequenced part of the CDR3 DNA is TGCAGTGCCACCTATGGTGGAAACACC.

As for this clone: Read data end 3 residues before the CDR3 end; the end is taken from the germline J gene. The rearrangement uses TRBV5-1 and TRBJ2-3, with 9 bases matching TRBD1. Germline CDR1 is SGHRS and CDR2 is YFSETQ. The CDR3 is 16 amino acids. V was clipped by 2 bases and J by 4 bases; unmatched bases: 8. The CDR3 bases that were read are TGCGCCAGCAGCTTTACAGGGGGCAAGTTGGCAGATACG. As protein: CASSFTGGKLADT. The whole CDR3 protein is CASSFTGGKLADTQYF.

Comment on this clone: The read halts 3 residues ahead of the CDR3 end, with the missing end drawn from the germline J gene. The chain has TRBV7-2 and TRBJ1-2; 7 bases are a match to TRBD1. The V gene end was trimmed by 4 bases and the J gene end by 4 bases; junction bases not matched to a gene: 9. The CDR3 contains 15 residues. In germline, CDR1 is SGHTA, CDR2 FQGNSA. The sequenced CDR3 bases are TGTGCCAGCAGCTCCCGGGGACAGCCGAGCTATGGC. Amino acids: CASSSRGQPSYG. The entire CDR3 sequence reads CASSSRGQPSYGYTF.

On this clone itself: From the germline J gene comes the end of the CDR3, since the read stops 3 residues before it. The gene calls are TRBV12-3 or TRBV12-4 and TRBJ2-3, with a weak D call TRBD1 (5 bases). CDR3 size: 13 residues. Trimming pared 6 bases from V and 6 bases from J, leaving 13 bases between. The DNA read from the CDR3 is TGTGCCAGCAGCCCCCAGGGTGAGGATACG. It translates to CASSPQGEDT. In full, the CDR3 is CASSPQGEDTQYF.

The sequenced CDR3 bases are TGTGCCAGCTCACCTACAGGGGGGTACGAG. Residues: CASSPTGGYE. The entire CDR3 sequence reads CASSPTGGYEQYF. The chain has TRBV18 and TRBJ2-7; 8 nucleotides match TRBD1. The read ends 3 residues shy of where the CDR3 ends; the end is completed using the germline J gene. From germline, CDR1 is KGHSH and CDR2 LQKENI. The CDR3 extends over 13 amino acids. The V and J ends lost 3 bases and 4 bases, in that order; junction bases with no gene match: 2.

Remarks on this clone: The read is 3 residues too short to cover the CDR3 end, so that end is filled in from the germline J gene. The identical CDR3 is also encoded by other nucleotide sequences in the sample. J is TRBJ1-1 and V is TRBV19; 7 nucleotides align to TRBD1. J was trimmed by 2 bases and V by 7 bases; bases with no gene match: 10. This CDR3 is 15 amino acids long. The germline V gene encodes CDR1 LNHDA and CDR2 SQIVND (reference sequence). The CDR3 spells CASTILRGRNTEAFF. The sequenced CDR3 bases are TGTGCCAGTACCATCCTGAGGGGGCGAAACACTGAA. Full variable domain (rest looked up from reference TRBV19 and TRBJ1-1): DGGITQSPKYLFRKEGQNVTLSCEQNLNHDAMYWYRQDPGQGLRLIYYSQIVNDFQKGDIAEGYSVSREKKESFPLTVTSAQKNPTAFYLCASTILRGRNTEAFFGQGTRLTVV.

The CDR3 DNA, read in part, is TGTGCCAGCAGTGAGACCCCCACGGGGGGGACCGGGGAG. Translation: CASSETPTGGTGE. From start to end, the CDR3 is CASSETPTGGTGELFF. V usage is TRBV6-1 and J usage is TRBJ2-2, with 8 nucleotides matching TRBD2. Sequencing ends 3 residues short of the CDR3 end; the germline J gene provides the rest. V shed 3 bases and J 5 bases; nucleotides not matched to a gene: 8. Germline V lookup: CDR1 MNHNS, CDR2 SASEGT. This CDR3 is built from 16 residues.

Details on this clone: The read falls 3 residues short of the CDR3 end, and the missing part is taken from the germline J gene. The V call is TRBV7-9, the J call TRBJ1-2; no clear D gene. From germline, CDR1 is SEHNR and CDR2 FQNEAQ (reference sequence). V shed 5 bases and J shed 4 bases, with 11 bases lying between them. The CDR3 is 13 amino acids. Incomplete CDR3 DNA: TGTGCCAGCAGCCGCAATGACATCTATGGC. Its translation: CASSRNDIYG. The CDR3 reads in full as CASSRNDIYGYTF. Complete variable domain (other parts from reference TRBV7-9 and TRBJ1-2): DTGVSQNPRHKITKRGQNVTFRCDPISEHNRLYWYRQTLGQGPEFLTYFQNEAQLEKSRLLSDRFSAERPKGSFSTLEIQRTEQGDSAMYLCASSRNDIYGYTFGSGTRLTVV.